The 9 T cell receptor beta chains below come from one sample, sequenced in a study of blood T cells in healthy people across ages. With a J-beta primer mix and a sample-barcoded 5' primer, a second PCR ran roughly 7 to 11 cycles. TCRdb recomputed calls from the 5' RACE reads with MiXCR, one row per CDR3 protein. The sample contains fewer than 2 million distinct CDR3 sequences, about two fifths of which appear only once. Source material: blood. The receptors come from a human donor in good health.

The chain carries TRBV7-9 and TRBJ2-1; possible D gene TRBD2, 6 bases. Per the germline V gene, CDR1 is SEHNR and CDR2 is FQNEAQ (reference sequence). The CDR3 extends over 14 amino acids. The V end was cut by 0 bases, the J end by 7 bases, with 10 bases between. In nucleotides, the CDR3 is TGTGCCAGCAGCTTAGCACCTGGAGGGAATGAGCAGTTCTTC. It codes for CASSLAPGGNEQFF.

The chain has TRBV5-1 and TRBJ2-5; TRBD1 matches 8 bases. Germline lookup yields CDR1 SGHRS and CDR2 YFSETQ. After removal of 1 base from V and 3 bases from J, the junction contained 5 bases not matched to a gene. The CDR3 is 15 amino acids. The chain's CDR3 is CASSLYGTGEETQYF. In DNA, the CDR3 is TGCGCCAGCAGCTTGTATGGGACAGGCGAAGAGACCCAGTACTTC.

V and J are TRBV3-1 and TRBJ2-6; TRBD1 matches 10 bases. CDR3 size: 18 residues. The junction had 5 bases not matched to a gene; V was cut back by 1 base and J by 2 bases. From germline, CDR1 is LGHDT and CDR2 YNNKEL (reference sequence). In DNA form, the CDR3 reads TGTGCCAGCAGCCAAGTCCGGGACAGGGGTACTGGGGCCAACGTCCTGACTTTC. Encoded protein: CASSQVRDRGTGANVLTF.

Written as DNA, the CDR3 is TGTGCCAGCAGTCTTGGCATACATGGCTACACCTTC. It translates to CASSLGIHGYTF. The rearrangement links TRBV28 to TRBJ1-2; no firm D call. Trimming pared 5 bases from V and 6 bases from J, leaving 10 bases between. The CDR3 spans 12 residues. Germline CDR1 MDHEN, CDR2 SYDVKM.

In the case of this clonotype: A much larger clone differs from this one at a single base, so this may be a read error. In DNA, the CDR3 is TGCAGTGCTAGAGATCTAGCGGGGAAAGAGACCCAGTTCTTC. Its translation: CSARDLAGKETQFF. The chain links TRBV20-1 to TRBJ2-5; 9 nucleotides match TRBD2. The last part of the DNA fits TRBJ2-1 better; the J call may be wrong. The CDR3 consists of 14 residues. Per the germline V gene, CDR1 is DFQATT and CDR2 is SNEGSKA (reference sequence).

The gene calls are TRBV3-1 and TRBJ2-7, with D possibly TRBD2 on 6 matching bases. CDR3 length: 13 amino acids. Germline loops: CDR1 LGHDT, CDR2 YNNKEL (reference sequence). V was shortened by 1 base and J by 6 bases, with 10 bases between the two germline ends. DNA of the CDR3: TGTGCCAGCAGCCAAGTCCGGCGGGGCGAGCAGTACTTC. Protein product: CASSQVRRGEQYF.

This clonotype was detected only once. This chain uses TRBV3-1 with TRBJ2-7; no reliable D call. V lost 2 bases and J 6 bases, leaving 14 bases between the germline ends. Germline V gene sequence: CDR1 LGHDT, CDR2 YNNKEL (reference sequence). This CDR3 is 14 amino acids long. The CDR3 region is CASSQFPVLGEQYF. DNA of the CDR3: TGTGCCAGCAGCCAATTCCCGGTTTTGGGCGAGCAGTACTTC.

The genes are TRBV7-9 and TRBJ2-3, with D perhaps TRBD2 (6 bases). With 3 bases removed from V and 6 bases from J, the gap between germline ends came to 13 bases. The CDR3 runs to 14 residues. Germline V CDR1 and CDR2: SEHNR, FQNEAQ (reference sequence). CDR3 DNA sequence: TGTGCCAGCAGCTTTAGCGGACCGGCCGATACGCAGTATTTT. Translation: CASSFSGPADTQYF.

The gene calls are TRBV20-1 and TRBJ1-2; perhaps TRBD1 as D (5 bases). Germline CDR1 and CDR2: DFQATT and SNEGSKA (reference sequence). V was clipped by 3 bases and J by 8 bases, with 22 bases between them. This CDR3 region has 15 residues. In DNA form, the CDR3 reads TGCAGTGCTAGGGCTGAGAGGGGCAGAGGAAACGGCTACACCTTC. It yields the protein CSARAERGRGNGYTF.